This TCR beta chain emerged from a study of cytomegalovirus exposure and HLA in healthy donors. The ends lost 5 bases at V and 7 bases at J; junction bases unmatched: 6. The V gene's germline CDR1 is MNHEY and CDR2 SVGAGI. CDR3 length: 13 amino acids. This clone was recorded once. PCR involved 60 Vbeta and 13 Jbeta primers. TCRdb's table, derived via immunoSEQ multiplex PCR, lists solely in-frame clones and lacks some. The repertoire holds roughly 100,000 clones, about 80% seen once, with 3.7% in the top ten. The chain recombines TRBV6-5 with TRBJ1-2; 8 nucleotides line up with TRBD1. The receptor's source is a female donor in good health and CMV-seropositive. What was sequenced was PBMCs. The CDR3 DNA follows: TGTGCCAGCAGTCAGGGGGCAAGTTTTGGCTACACCTTC. Translated, it gives CASSQGASFGYTF.